This TCR beta chain was profiled in a study of Ad26.COV2.S vaccination and SARS-CoV-2 variants. The overall study: The donor participated in the COV1001 trial, in its Ad26.COV2.S arm.

Some clones are missing from TCRdb's copy, which holds only in-frame ones; the method was immunoSEQ multiplex PCR. The table has fewer than 500,000 clones, approximately 92% seen once; the top ten hold just over 2.5%. The sample's treatment: about 20 received Ad26.COV2.S at low or high dose, single or two shots; roughly 5 received placebo; per-sample allocation not given. After the first vaccine or placebo injection, samples were drawn on day 63. Germline CDR1 reads SGHKS; CDR2 reads YYEKEE (reference sequence). V was shortened by 0 bases and J by 1 base, with 13 bases between the two germline ends. The CDR3 sequence is 16 residues long.

The gene calls are TRBV5-5 and TRBJ1-1, with D possibly TRBD1 on 6 matching bases. Material: peripheral blood, obtained in a trial of Ad26.COV2.S vaccine versus placebo. The TCR originated in a person between 18 and 65 years old who received the Ad26.COV2.S COVID-19 vaccine or a placebo. For the CDR3, the DNA is TGTGCCAGCAGCTTGGGCCCAGGAGGGGGGAACACTGAAGCTTTCTTT. It codes for CASSLGPGGGNTEAFF.